This entry describes one TCR beta chain. From germline, CDR1 is MNHEY and CDR2 SVGAGI. Trimming removed 4 bases at V and 1 base at J, with 4 bases between. CDR3 size: 12 residues. The data derive from a study of blood T cell repertoires in COVID-19. Profiled with immunoSEQ multiplex PCR; TCRdb holds only in-frame clones, not every one. Of roughly 140,000 clones listed, 75% to 85% are singletons. The specimen was peripheral blood. The V call is TRBV6-5, the J call TRBJ1-1; D unresolved. This receptor was obtained from a man between 60 and 70 years old with acute or convalescent COVID-19. CDR3: CASSSRNTEAFF. CDR3 DNA sequence: TGTGCCAGCAGTTCTAGGAACACTGAAGCTTTCTTT.